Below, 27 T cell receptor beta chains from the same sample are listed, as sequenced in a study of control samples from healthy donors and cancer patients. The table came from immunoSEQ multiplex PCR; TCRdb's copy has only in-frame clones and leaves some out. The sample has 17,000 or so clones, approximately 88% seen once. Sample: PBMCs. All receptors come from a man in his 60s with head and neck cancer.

The CDR3 DNA reads as TGTGCCAGCCGGACGCGGGGAGAGACCCAGTACTTC. This codes for CASRTRGETQYF. The V and J genes are TRBV6-5 and TRBJ2-5; TRBD2 might be the D (6 bases). Trimming cost V 8 bases and J 4 bases, with 11 bases left between them. CDR3 length: 12 amino acids. Per the germline V gene, CDR1 is MNHEY and CDR2 is SVGAGI.

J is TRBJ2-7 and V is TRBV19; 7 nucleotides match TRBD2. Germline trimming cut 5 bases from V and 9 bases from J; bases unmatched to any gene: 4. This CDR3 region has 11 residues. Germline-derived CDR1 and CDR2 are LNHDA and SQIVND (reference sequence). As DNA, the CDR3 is TGTGCCAGTAGTCCGGGGGGACGGCAGTACTTC. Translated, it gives CASSPGGRQYF.

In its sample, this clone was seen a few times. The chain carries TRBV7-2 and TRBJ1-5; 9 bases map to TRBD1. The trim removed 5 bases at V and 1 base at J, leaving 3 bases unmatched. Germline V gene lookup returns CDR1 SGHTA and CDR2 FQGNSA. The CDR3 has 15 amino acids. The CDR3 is CASSKDRGSNQPQHF. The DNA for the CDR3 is TGTGCCAGCAGCAAGGACAGGGGCAGCAATCAGCCCCAGCATTTT.

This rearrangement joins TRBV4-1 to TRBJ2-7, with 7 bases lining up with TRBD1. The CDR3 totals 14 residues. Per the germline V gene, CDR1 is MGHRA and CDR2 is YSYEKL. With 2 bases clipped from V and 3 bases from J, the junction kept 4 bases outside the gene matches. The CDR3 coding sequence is TGCGCCAGCAGCCAACAGACAGGGCTCTACGAGCAGTACTTC. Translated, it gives CASSQQTGLYEQYF.

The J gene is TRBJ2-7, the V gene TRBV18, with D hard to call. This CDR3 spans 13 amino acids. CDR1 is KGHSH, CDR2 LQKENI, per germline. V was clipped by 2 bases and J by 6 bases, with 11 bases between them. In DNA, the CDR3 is TGTGCCAGCTCACCAGTCCCCACCTCCGAGCAGTACTTC. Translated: CASSPVPTSEQYF.

Here the CDR3 reads CASSTSPSTDTQYF. The CDR3 coding sequence is TGTGCCAGCAGCACTAGTCCCTCCACAGATACGCAGTATTTT. The V and J genes are TRBV7-7 and TRBJ2-3, with a possible D match to TRBD2 (5 bases). Germline-derived CDR1 and CDR2 are SSHAT and FNYEAQ (reference sequence). The CDR3 sequence is 14 residues long. Between the trimmed V and J ends, which lost 5 bases and 2 bases, there was a span of 11 bases. Together with reference TRBV7-7 and TRBJ2-3, the CDR3 gives the full variable domain: GAGVSQSPRYKVTKRGQDVTLRCDPISSHATLYWYQQALGQGPEFLTYFNYEAQPDKSGLPSDRFSAERPEGSISTLTIQRTEQRDSAMYRCASSTSPSTDTQYFGPGTRLTVL.

CDR3 region: CASSFRGRDSDGYTF. The CDR3 DNA is TGTGCCAGCAGCTTTCGGGGCAGGGACTCTGATGGCTACACCTTC. This sequence joins TRBV7-9 and TRBJ1-2; D is possibly TRBD1 (5 bases). This CDR3 region has 15 residues. Trimming cost V 3 bases and J 6 bases, with 17 bases left between them. Germline V gene sequence: CDR1 SEHNR, CDR2 FQNEAQ (reference sequence).

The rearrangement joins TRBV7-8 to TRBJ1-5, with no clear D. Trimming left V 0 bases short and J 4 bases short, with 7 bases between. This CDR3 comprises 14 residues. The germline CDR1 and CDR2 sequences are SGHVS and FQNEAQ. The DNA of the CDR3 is TGTGCCAGCAGCTTAGCGAACCGGAATCAGCCCCAGCATTTT. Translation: CASSLANRNQPQHF.

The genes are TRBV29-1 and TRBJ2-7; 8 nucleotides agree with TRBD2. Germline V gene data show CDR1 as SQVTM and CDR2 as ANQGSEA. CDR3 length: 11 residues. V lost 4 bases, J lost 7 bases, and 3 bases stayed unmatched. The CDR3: CSVAPGGEQYF. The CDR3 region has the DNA TGCAGCGTTGCTCCGGGGGGGGAGCAGTACTTC.

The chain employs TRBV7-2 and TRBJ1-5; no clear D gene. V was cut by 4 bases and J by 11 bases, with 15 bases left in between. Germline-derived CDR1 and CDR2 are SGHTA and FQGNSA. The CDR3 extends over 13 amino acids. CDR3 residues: CASSSLWESAQHF. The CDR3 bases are TGTGCCAGCAGCTCCCTATGGGAATCAGCCCAGCATTTT.

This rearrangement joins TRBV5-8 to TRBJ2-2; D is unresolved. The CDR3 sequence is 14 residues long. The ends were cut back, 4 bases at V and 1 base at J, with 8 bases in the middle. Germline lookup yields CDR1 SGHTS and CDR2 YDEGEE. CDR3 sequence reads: CASSPKWNTGELFF. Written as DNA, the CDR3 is TGTGCCAGCAGCCCCAAATGGAACACCGGGGAGCTGTTTTTT.

CDR3 in amino acids: CASSLSYEQYF. CDR3 nucleotides: TGCGCCAGCAGCCTCTCCTACGAGCAGTACTTC. The rearrangement joins TRBV10-2 to TRBJ2-7; no firm D call. Per the germline V gene, CDR1 is WSHSY and CDR2 is SAAADI. Trimming shortened V by 6 bases and J by 0 bases, and 3 bases separated the two germline ends. CDR3 length: 11 residues.

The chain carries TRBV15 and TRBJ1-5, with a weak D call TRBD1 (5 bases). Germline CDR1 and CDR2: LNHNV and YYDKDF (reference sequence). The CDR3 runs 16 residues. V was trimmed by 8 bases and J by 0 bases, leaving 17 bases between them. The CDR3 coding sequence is TGTGCCACCCGGGGGGGTGGGGGGGGTAGCAATCAGCCCCAGCATTTT. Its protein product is CATRGGGGGSNQPQHF.

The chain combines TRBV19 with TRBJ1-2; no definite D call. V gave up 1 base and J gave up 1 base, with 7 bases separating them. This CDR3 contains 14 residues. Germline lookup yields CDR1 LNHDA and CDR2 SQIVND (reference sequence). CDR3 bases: TGTGCCAGTAGTATAGGACCGATTAACTATGGCTACACCTTC. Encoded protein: CASSIGPINYGYTF.

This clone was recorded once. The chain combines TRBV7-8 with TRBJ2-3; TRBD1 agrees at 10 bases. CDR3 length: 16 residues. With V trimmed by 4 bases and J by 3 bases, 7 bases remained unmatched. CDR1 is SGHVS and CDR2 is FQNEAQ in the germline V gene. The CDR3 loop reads CASSYRQGAGTDTQYF. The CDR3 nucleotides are TGTGCCAGCAGCTACAGACAGGGGGCGGGTACAGATACGCAGTATTTT. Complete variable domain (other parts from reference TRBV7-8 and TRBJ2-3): GAGVSQSPRYKVAKRGQDVALRCDPISGHVSLFWYQQALGQGPEFLTYFQNEAQLDKSGLPSDRFFAERPEGSVSTLKIQRTQQEDSAVYLCASSYRQGAGTDTQYFGPGTRLTVL.

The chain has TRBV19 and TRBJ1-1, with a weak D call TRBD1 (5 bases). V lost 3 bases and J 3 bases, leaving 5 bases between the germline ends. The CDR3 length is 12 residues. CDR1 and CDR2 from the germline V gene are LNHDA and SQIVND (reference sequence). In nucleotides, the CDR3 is TGTGCCAGTAGTATGGGGCACACTGAAGCTTTCTTT. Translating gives CASSMGHTEAFF.

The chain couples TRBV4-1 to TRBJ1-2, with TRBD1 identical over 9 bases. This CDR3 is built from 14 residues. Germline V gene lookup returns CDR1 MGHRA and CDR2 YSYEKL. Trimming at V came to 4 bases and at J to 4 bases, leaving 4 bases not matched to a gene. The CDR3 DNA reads TGCGCCAGCAGCCTAGGGACAGGGAGCTATGGCTACACCTTC. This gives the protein CASSLGTGSYGYTF.

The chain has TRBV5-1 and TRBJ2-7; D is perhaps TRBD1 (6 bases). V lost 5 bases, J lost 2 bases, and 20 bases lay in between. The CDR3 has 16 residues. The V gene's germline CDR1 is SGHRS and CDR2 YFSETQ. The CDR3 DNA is TGCGCCAGCAGAAGATTCCCGGGACAAGGGGCCTACGAGCAGTACTTC. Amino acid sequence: CASRRFPGQGAYEQYF.

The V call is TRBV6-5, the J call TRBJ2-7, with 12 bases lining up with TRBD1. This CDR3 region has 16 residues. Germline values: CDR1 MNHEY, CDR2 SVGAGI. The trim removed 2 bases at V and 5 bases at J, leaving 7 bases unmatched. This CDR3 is CASSYRDRGRINEQYF. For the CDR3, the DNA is TGTGCCAGCAGTTACCGGGACAGGGGGCGTATCAACGAGCAGTACTTC.

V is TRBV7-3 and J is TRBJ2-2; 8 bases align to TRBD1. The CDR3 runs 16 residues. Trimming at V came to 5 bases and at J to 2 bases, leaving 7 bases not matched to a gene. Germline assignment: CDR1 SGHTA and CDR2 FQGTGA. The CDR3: CASSVGPGGNTGELFF. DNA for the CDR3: TGTGCCAGCAGCGTTGGACCAGGGGGCAACACCGGGGAGCTGTTTTTT. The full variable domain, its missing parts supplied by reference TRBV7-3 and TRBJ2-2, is GAGVSQTPSNKVTEKGKYVELRCDPISGHTALYWYRQSLGQGPEFLIYFQGTGAADDSGLPNDRFFAVRPEGSVSTLKIQRTERGDSAVYLCASSVGPGGNTGELFFGEGSRLTVL.

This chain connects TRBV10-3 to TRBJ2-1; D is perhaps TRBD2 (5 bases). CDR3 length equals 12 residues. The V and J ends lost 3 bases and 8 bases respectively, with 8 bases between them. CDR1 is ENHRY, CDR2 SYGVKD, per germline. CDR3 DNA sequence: TGTGCCATCAGTGACGCGGGTTATGAGCAGTTCTTC. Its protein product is CAISDAGYEQFF.

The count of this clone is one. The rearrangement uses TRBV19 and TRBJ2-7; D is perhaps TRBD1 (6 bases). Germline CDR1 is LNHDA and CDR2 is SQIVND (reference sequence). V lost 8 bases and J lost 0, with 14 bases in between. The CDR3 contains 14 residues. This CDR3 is CASAPGGSSYEQYF. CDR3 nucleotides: TGTGCCAGTGCCCCTGGGGGCAGCTCCTACGAGCAGTACTTC. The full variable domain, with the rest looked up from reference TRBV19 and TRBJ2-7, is DGGITQSPKYLFRKEGQNVTLSCEQNLNHDAMYWYRQDPGQGLRLIYYSQIVNDFQKGDIAEGYSVSREKKESFPLTVTSAQKNPTAFYLCASAPGGSSYEQYFGPGTRLTVT.

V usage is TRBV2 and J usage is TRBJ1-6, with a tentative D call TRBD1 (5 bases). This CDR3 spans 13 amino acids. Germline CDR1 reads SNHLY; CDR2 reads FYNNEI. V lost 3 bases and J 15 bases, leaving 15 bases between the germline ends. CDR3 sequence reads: CASSDYGSGLLHF. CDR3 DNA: TGTGCCAGCAGTGACTATGGTTCAGGGCTCCTCCACTTT.

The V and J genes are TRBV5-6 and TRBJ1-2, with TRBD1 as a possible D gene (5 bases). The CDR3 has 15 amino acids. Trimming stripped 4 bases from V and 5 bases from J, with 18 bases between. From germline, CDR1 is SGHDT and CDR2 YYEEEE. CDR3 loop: CASSVDPQGPYGYTF. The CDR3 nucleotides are TGTGCCAGCAGCGTGGACCCCCAGGGCCCTTATGGCTACACCTTC.

The CDR3 DNA follows: TGCACCAGCAGCCAAGCAGCTAACTATGGCTACACCTTC. This codes for CTSSQAANYGYTF. The rearrangement joins TRBV1 to TRBJ1-2; TRBD1, as called in the table, went unchecked against the DNA. TRBV1 is assigned pseudogene status. The CDR3 sequence is 13 residues long.

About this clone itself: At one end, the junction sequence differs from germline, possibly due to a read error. CDR3 residues: CATSRDTTGTGAFF. The DNA of the CDR3 is TGTGCCACCAGCAGAGATACCACAGGGACTGGAGCTTTCTTT. The chain joins TRBV15 to TRBJ1-1, with a possible D match to TRBD1 (6 bases). CDR1 and CDR2 (germline): LNHNV, YYDKDF (reference sequence). CDR3 length equals 14 residues.

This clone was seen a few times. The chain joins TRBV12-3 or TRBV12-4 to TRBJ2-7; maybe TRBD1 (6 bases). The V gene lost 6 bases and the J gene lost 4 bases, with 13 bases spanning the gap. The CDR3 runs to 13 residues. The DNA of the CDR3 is TGTGCCAGCAGCTTCACACAGGGATACGAGCAGTACTTC. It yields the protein CASSFTQGYEQYF.